This T cell receptor (beta chain) originates from a study of cytomegalovirus exposure and HLA in healthy donors. Findings and caveats of the study: A later analysis associated 15,000 to 20,000 TCR beta sequences with HLA alleles at a 0.05 false discovery rate. A missense variant in DCLRE1C was later tied to TCR beta V- and J-gene trimming.

As regards this clone: Its antigen is currently unknown.

This PCR relied on a set of 60 Vbeta primers and 13 Jbeta primers. Sequencing used immunoSEQ multiplex PCR; TCRdb keeps in-frame clones, though not all of them. In the table there are 95,000 to 150,000 clones, around 80% of which are singletons. V was shortened by 2 bases and J by 1 base, with 5 bases between the two germline ends. Germline V gene data show CDR1 as SGHNT and CDR2 as YYREEE (reference sequence). This CDR3 is built from 13 residues. The clonotype was recovered from a man between 45 and 60 years old in good health and CMV-seronegative. Sequenced material: PBMCs. The chain uses TRBV5-4 and TRBJ2-3; D unclear. The CDR3 loop reads CASSFQGTDTQYF. CDR3 nucleotides: TGTGCCAGCAGCTTCCAGGGCACAGATACGCAGTATTTT.